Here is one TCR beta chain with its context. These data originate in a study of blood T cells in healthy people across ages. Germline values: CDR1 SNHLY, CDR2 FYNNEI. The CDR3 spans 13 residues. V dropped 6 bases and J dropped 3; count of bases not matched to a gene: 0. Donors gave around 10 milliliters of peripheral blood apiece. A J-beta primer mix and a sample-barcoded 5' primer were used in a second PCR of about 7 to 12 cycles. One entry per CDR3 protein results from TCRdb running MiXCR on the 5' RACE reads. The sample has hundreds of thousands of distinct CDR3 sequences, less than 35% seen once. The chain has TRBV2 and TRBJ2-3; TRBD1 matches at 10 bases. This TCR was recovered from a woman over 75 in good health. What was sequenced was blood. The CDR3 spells CASRGQGTDTQYF. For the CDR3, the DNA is TGTGCCAGCAGGGGACAGGGGACAGATACGCAGTATTTT.